A single sample is the source of the 30 T cell receptor beta chains below, sequenced in a study of tumor-infiltrating lymphocytes in primary liver carcinoma. Priming with a constant-region primer yielded TCR beta cDNA from about 510 ng total RNA. For TCR beta, libraries were produced by three nested multiplex PCR rounds using slightly modified ARM-PCR. Use of TRBV1-TRBV30 forward primers with a C-beta reverse primer characterized the first two PCR rounds, which lasted about 11 cycles each. One entry per CDR3 protein, called by TCRdb with MiXCR from the multiplex PCR reads. The sample yields around 330,000 distinct CDR3 sequences, almost 60% seen once. The researchers obtained blood RNA from unsorted whole blood and also extracted germline DNA. The sequenced material came from peripheral blood. The receptor source for this set is a woman in her thirties with primary liver carcinoma and hepatitis B virus infection.

This chain joins TRBV6-5 and TRBJ2-1; 9 nucleotides match TRBD2. The germline CDR1 and CDR2 sequences are MNHEY and SVGAGI. V lost 5 bases and J lost 8; bases outside the gene matches: 10. The CDR3 extends over 15 amino acids. DNA of the CDR3: TGTGCCAGCAGTCGTAGCGGGAGAAAGTACGATGAGCAGTTCTTC. This translates into CASSRSGRKYDEQFF.

This clonotype has a count of ten or more. The V gene is TRBV12-3 or TRBV12-4, the J gene TRBJ1-5; D perhaps matches TRBD1 (5 bases). The CDR3 is made up of 14 amino acids. V was shortened by 5 bases and J by 1 base, with 9 bases between the two germline ends. In nucleotides, the CDR3 is TGTGCCAGCAGTGGGGGGATCAGCAATCAGCCCCAGCATTTT. Protein product: CASSGGISNQPQHF.

On this clonotype: An end of the junction differs from the germline gene, which may be a read error. The chain links TRBV6-1 to TRBJ2-1, with 10 bases lining up with TRBD2. The length of the CDR3 is 14 residues. Germline V gives CDR1 MNHNS, CDR2 SASEGT. CDR3 loop: CANQAGGPYNEEFF. In DNA form, the CDR3 reads TGTGCCAACCAAGCGGGAGGGCCCTACAATGAGGAGTTCTTC.

This clonotype was seen ten or more times. This chain connects TRBV4-3 to TRBJ2-2; 8 bases are a match to TRBD2. CDR1 and CDR2 (germline): LGHNA, YSLEER. The V segment lost 1 base and the J segment 6 bases; nucleotides outside the gene matches: 13. This CDR3 is 18 amino acids long. The CDR3 coding sequence is TGCGCCAGCAGCCAAGTTTTTGGGACTAGTATCTGGGCCGGGGAGCTGTTTTTT. Protein: CASSQVFGTSIWAGELFF.

To note about this clonotype: A junction end diverges from the germline sequence, so it may reflect a read error. V usage is TRBV7-9 and J usage is TRBJ2-7; the D is unclear. This CDR3 has 12 amino acids. CDR1 and CDR2 from the germline V gene are SEHNR and FQNEAQ (reference sequence). This CDR3 is CASSPSGYEHYF. The CDR3 DNA sequence: TGTGCCAGCAGTCCAAGTGGCTACGAGCACTACTTC.

There are many counts of this clonotype. J is TRBJ2-5 and V is TRBV12-3 or TRBV12-4; 9 positions match TRBD2. CDR3 length: 14 residues. V shed 6 bases and J 3 bases; nucleotides not matched to a gene: 5. CDR3 bases: TGTGCCAGCAGCGAGAGCGGGGGGAAAGAGACCCAGTACTTC. The encoded protein is CASSESGGKETQYF.

J is TRBJ2-3 and V is TRBV29-1; D perhaps matches TRBD1 (6 bases). Germline V gene data show CDR1 as SQVTM and CDR2 as ANQGSEA. This CDR3 has 14 amino acids. Trimming took 5 bases from V and 12 from J, leaving 24 bases between them. The CDR3 sequence: CSVPSTGYTDAQYF. In DNA form, the CDR3 reads TGCAGCGTTCCTTCGACAGGATACACAGATGCACAGTATTTT.

As concerns this clonotype: A clone one base away is much larger, so this may be a read error. The chain is built from TRBV29-1 and TRBJ2-5, with D tentatively TRBD1 or TRBD2 (6 bases each). In germline, CDR1 is SQVTM, CDR2 ANQGSEA. The CDR3 runs 12 residues. Trimming took off 3 bases at V and 4 bases at J, with 9 bases between the two ends. In DNA form, the CDR3 reads TGCAGCGTTGACGAGGGGGGAGAGACCCAGTACTTC. Translation: CSVDEGGETQYF.

This chain joins TRBV4-2 and TRBJ1-3, with D unresolved. V lost 0 bases and J 7 bases, leaving 7 bases between the germline ends. Germline V gene lookup returns CDR1 LGHNA and CDR2 YNFKEQ. The CDR3 extends over 13 amino acids. CDR3 loop: CASSQESLNTIYF. CDR3 DNA: TGTGCCAGCAGCCAAGAGAGTCTGAACACCATATATTTT.

This clonotype appeared a single time. One end of the junction does not line up with germline, which may come from a read error. The chain is built from TRBV14 and TRBJ2-7; D is perhaps TRBD1 or TRBD2 (5 bases each). From germline, CDR1 is SGHDN and CDR2 FVKESK. The CDR3 extends over 15 amino acids. The CDR3 bases are TGTGCCAGCAGCCAAGGCGGTCAGGGAGTCTACGAGCAGTGCTTC. It is translated as CASSQGGQGVYEQCF.

This clonotype has just one count. A single base separates this from a much larger clone, so it may be a read error. The genes are TRBV4-1 and TRBJ2-1; unclear D gene. This CDR3 is 12 amino acids long. Germline V gene lookup returns CDR1 MGHRA and CDR2 YSYEKL. CDR3 nucleotides: TGCGCCAACAGCCAAGAGGTGGGAGAGCAGTTCTTC. Its translation is CANSQEVGEQFF.

This chain joins TRBV5-8 and TRBJ2-3; possibly TRBD1 or TRBD2 for D (5 bases each). This CDR3 spans 15 amino acids. Trimming left V 2 bases short and J 2 bases short, with 12 bases between. The germline V gene has CDR1 SGHTS and CDR2 YDEGEE. The CDR3, as DNA: TGTGCCAGCAGCTTACAGAGGGGAAACACAGATACGCAGTATTTT. Its translation is CASSLQRGNTDTQYF. The whole variable domain, remainder taken from reference TRBV5-8 and TRBJ2-3, is EAGVTQSPTHLIKTRGQQATLRCSPISGHTSVYWYQQALGLGLQFLLWYDEGEERNRGNFPPRFSGRQFPNYSSELNVNALELEDSALYLCASSLQRGNTDTQYFGPGTRLTVL.

This clonotype has a single count. One base away lies a much larger clone, so this may be a sequencing read error. This chain uses TRBV6-5 with TRBJ2-1, with 9 bases matching TRBD2. CDR1 and CDR2 (germline): MNHEY, SVGAGI. CDR3 length: 16 amino acids. The CDR3 protein is CASNPTSGQVYNDQFF. The CDR3, as DNA: TGTGCCAGCAATCCGACTAGCGGCCAGGTTTACAATGACCAGTTCTTC.

This clonotype came up many times. The V and J genes are TRBV6-2 or TRBV6-3 and TRBJ2-2; D may match TRBD1 or TRBD2 (5 bases each). Per the germline V gene, CDR1 is MNHEY and CDR2 is SVGEGT. This CDR3 has 15 amino acids. The V gene lost 0 bases and the J gene lost 5 bases, with 10 bases spanning the gap. For the CDR3, the DNA is TGTGCCAGCAGTTACTCCGGGACGGGAACCGGGGAGCTGTTTTTT. Its translation: CASSYSGTGTGELFF.

The V gene is TRBV29-1, the J gene TRBJ2-2; D may match TRBD1 or TRBD2 (5 bases each). The ends were cut back, 4 bases at V and 9 bases at J, with 18 bases in the middle. The CDR3 spans 14 residues. Germline V lookup: CDR1 SQVTM, CDR2 ANQGSEA. In nucleotides, the CDR3 is TGCAGCGTTGGGGACCGCAGAGGGACCCGGGAGCTGTTTTTT. This encodes CSVGDRRGTRELFF.

Worth noting for this clonotype: Its ends do not fully match the called genes, so a read error is possible. The chain combines TRBV6-6 with TRBJ1-1, with a possible D match to TRBD1 (5 bases). The CDR3 is 14 amino acids. Germline V gene lookup returns CDR1 MNHNY and CDR2 SVGAGI (reference sequence). CDR3 coding DNA: TGTGCCAGCATGGCGATCGGGGGTGGCACTGAAACTTTCTTT. It codes for CASMAIGGGTETFF.

V gene TRBV6-2 or TRBV6-3 combines with J gene TRBJ1-2; no clear D. Germline V gene sequence: CDR1 MNHEY, CDR2 SVGEGT. The length of the CDR3 is 12 residues. Trimming took 4 bases from V and 1 from J, leaving 4 bases between them. DNA of the CDR3: TGTGCCAGCAGTTTTGGTAACTATGGCTACACCTTC. Residues: CASSFGNYGYTF.

A word on this clonotype: A read error may explain this, as a much larger clone is one base away. The chain is built from TRBV29-1 and TRBJ1-2, with 7 bases lining up with TRBD1. The CDR3 is made up of 12 amino acids. Looked up from germline, CDR1 is SQVTM and CDR2 is ANQGSEA. CDR3 sequence: CNSTGTNYGYTF. CDR3 nucleotides: TGCAACTCGACAGGGACTAACTATGGCTACACCTTC.

Concerning this clonotype: The junction does not match germline at one end; this may be a read error. The CDR3 region is CVSIPAGGPEQFF. For the CDR3, the DNA is TGTGTCAGCATACCAGCGGGAGGCCCTGAGCAGTTCTTC. This rearrangement joins TRBV6-6 to TRBJ2-1; the match to TRBD2 covers 9 bases. The CDR3 has 13 amino acids. CDR1 and CDR2 (germline): MNHNY, SVGAGI (reference sequence).

On this clonotype itself: An end of the junction does not agree with germline; a read error may underlie this. The V and J genes are TRBV13 and TRBJ1-3; no clear D. The germline V gene has CDR1 PRHDT and CDR2 FYEKMQ (reference sequence). This CDR3 contains 16 residues. CDR3 coding DNA: TGTGCCAGCAGCCCCTGGGCGTCCTACTCTAGAAACGCCATATATTTT. This sequence encodes CASSPWASYSRNAIYF.

In regard to this clonotype: One base away lies a much larger clone, so this may be a sequencing read error. The conserved final phenylalanine or tryptophan is absent from the CDR3, which likely points to a read error. The chain couples TRBV4-3 to TRBJ2-7; D uncertain. Germline CDR1 reads LGHNA; CDR2 reads YSLEER. The CDR3 length is 13 residues. V lost 1 base and J 6 bases, leaving 10 bases between the germline ends. CDR3 amino acids: CASSQGLLLEQYS. The CDR3 DNA reads TGCGCCAGCAGCCAAGGACTCCTTCTCGAGCAGTACTCC.

This clonotype has just one count. The chain uses TRBV14 and TRBJ1-4; 7 positions match TRBD1. V lost 4 bases and J lost 9; bases outside the gene matches: 17. CDR1 SGHDN and CDR2 FVKESK come from the germline V gene. The CDR3 runs to 17 residues. This CDR3 is CASSLYPGGPRRKKLFF. Written as DNA, the CDR3 is TGTGCCAGCAGCCTTTACCCAGGGGGGCCCAGGAGAAAAAAACTGTTTTTT.

On this clonotype itself: A read error is possible here, since a much larger clone lies one base away. V usage is TRBV12-3 or TRBV12-4 and J usage is TRBJ2-3; D possibly corresponds to TRBD2 (5 bases). Trimming left V 3 bases short and J 2 bases short, with 12 bases between. The CDR3 runs to 15 residues. CDR3 in amino acids: CASSFRRDVTDTQYF. The CDR3 coding sequence is TGTGCCAGCAGTTTTAGACGGGATGTCACAGATACGCAGTATTTT.

This clonotype was counted ten times or more. V is TRBV6-5 and J is TRBJ2-1; D call uncertain. The CDR3 contains 15 residues. Germline loops: CDR1 MNHEY, CDR2 SVGAGI. The germline V and J ends were trimmed by 0 bases and 3 bases, with 9 bases remaining between them. The CDR3 nucleotides are TGTGCCAGCAGTTACTCCCAGGCCAACTACAATGAGCAGTTCTTC. Translated, it gives CASSYSQANYNEQFF.

This chain connects TRBV13 to TRBJ2-7; D might be TRBD2 (6 bases). V shed 8 bases and J shed 6 bases, with 17 bases lying between them. From germline, CDR1 is PRHDT and CDR2 FYEKMQ (reference sequence). The CDR3 has 13 amino acids. CDR3 residues: CASGSNRDSEQYF. The CDR3 DNA sequence: TGTGCCAGCGGCTCAAACCGGGACTCCGAGCAGTACTTC.

This clonotype has more than one count but fewer than ten. The rearrangement links TRBV14 to TRBJ1-4, with D possibly being TRBD1 (6 bases). The ends were cut back, 1 base at V and 8 bases at J, with 14 bases in the middle. The germline V gene encodes CDR1 SGHDN and CDR2 FVKESK. The CDR3 extends over 15 amino acids. The CDR3 nucleotides are TGTGCCAGCAGCCAAGTTGGGGGGCGCCAGGAAAAACTGTTTTTT. Its translation: CASSQVGGRQEKLFF.

Of note for this clonotype: Given a much more abundant clone one base away, this may be a read error. The chain couples TRBV11-3 to TRBJ2-4; perhaps TRBD2 as D (5 bases). The CDR3 length is 16 residues. The V gene's germline CDR1 is SGHNT and CDR2 YENEEA. With 5 bases removed from V and 0 bases from J, the gap between germline ends came to 14 bases. The CDR3 here is CASSPVGILAKNIQYF. The CDR3, as DNA: TGTGCCAGCAGCCCAGTCGGGATCCTAGCCAAAAACATTCAGTACTTC.

In the case of this clonotype: A read error may produce the germline difference seen at one junction end. The chain has TRBV13 and TRBJ1-2; TRBD1 might be the D (5 bases). Germline-derived CDR1 and CDR2 are PRHDT and FYEKMQ (reference sequence). The CDR3 loop spans 13 amino acids. CDR3 DNA: TGCACCAGCAGCTCAGGGTCAGGGTATGGCTACACTTTC. Translated, it gives CTSSSGSGYGYTF.

This clonotype was seen only a few times. The chain recombines TRBV12-3 or TRBV12-4 with TRBJ1-1; D is perhaps TRBD1 (5 bases). V gave up 6 bases and J gave up 10 bases, with 18 bases separating them. The CDR3 is 13 residues long. The CDR3 DNA follows: TGTGCCAGCAGGCGACGGGGCTTGGGTGTAGCTTTCTTT. This sequence encodes CASRRRGLGVAFF.

A word on this clonotype: Its ends do not fully match the called genes, so a read error is possible. The chain joins TRBV30 to TRBJ2-7; D unclear. This CDR3 has 13 amino acids. CDR1 is GTSNPN and CDR2 is SVGIG in the germline V gene (reference sequence). This CDR3 reads CAWSGRSSYEKYF. CDR3 DNA sequence: TGTGCCTGGAGTGGACGGAGCTCCTACGAGAAGTACTTC.